The entry that follows covers one T cell receptor beta chain sequence. Its antigen specificity is not known. There are no base qualities to consult, and no much larger clone falls within one base. This sample stems from a study of CD8 T cells in Susac syndrome (dated by TCRdb to the late 2010s). Study-level background: Repertoire sequencing was used to test whether CD8+ T cell activation and differentiation in Susac syndrome was antigen driven. CD8+ T cell repertoire clonality was compared between about a dozen healthy donors, around 14 Susac syndrome patients and 15 or so multiple sclerosis patients. Here is what the overall study found, with its caveats: The study acknowledged that relatively few individuals were included in the TCR sequencing and HLA analysis.

RNA was extracted using the RNeasy kit, and roughly 0.45 to 1 ug of the RNA was reverse transcribed with random hexamers. The immunoSEQ multiplex PCR assay, covering 54 Vbeta and 13 Jbeta segments, was used to amplify TCR beta CDR3 regions. PCR amplification bias was corrected by using a synthetic template baseline for primer optimization and computational correction. The study's processing was this. Reads were assigned to V, D and J genes according to IMGT and analyzed in immunoSEQ Analyzer, with only productive sequences retained. To calculate clonality, Shannon entropy was normalized by log2 of the number of productive unique sequences and then subtracted from one. For each patient and control, public and private clones were evaluated within the 100 most prevalent clones. A clone was defined as Susac-specific if it was absent from the healthy and MS cohorts, from roughly 980 published viral clones and from other ImmuneACCESS disease sequences. In-frame beta chains were kept once TCRdb had trimmed the public reads at Q25 with fastp and called clones with MiXCR. Rows are unified per CDR3 protein, each entry keeping the most common DNA and genes. What appears here as the V and J calls and clone size reflects TCRdb's work, not the paper's. This sample is represented by around 170,000 distinct CDR3 sequences; approximately 96% of them were singletons. The top ten clones comprise 0.15% to 0.2% of the sample.

High-throughput TCR beta sequencing profiled peripheral blood CD8+ and CD4+ T cells from healthy donors, Susac syndrome patients and multiple sclerosis patients. Multiple sclerosis controls were treatment-naive patients with stable or active relapsing-remitting disease fulfilling revised McDonald criteria. Bulk CD8+ and CD4+ T cells were purified magnetically by negative isolation, whereas CD8+ TEMRA cells were enriched by FACS. Blood was collected in EDTA tubes and processed within 24 hours, with PBMCs isolated through density gradient centrifugation. PBMCs intended for TCR sequencing were cryopreserved in liquid nitrogen and thawed later in a water bath at 37 degrees C. A purity of at least 90% was achieved for sorted or isolated CD4+, CD8+ and CD8+ TEMRA cells. Trimming costs V 6 bases and J 5 bases, and their ends lie 16 bases apart. Taken from the germline V gene, the CDR1 and CDR2 loops are MDHEN and SYDVKM. From the cysteine through the phenylalanine, the CDR3 covers 14 amino acids. CDR3 DNA only is kept here, 42 bases in frame from base 1.

This TCR came from a human donor with multiple sclerosis. The receptor chain draws on TRBV28 and TRBJ2-5, and the D gene may be TRBD1, 7 bases matching. The sample comprised CD8+ T cells from PBMCs. The nucleotides are TGTGCCAGCAGGGTACAGGGGAGGCCGGAGACCCAGTACTTC. It encodes CASRVQGRPETQYF.